This T cell receptor (beta chain) comes out of a study of blood T cell repertoires in COVID-19. Study overall: The United States, Italy and Spain supplied acute and convalescent COVID-19 samples. PBMCs, B-cell-depleted T cells, or T cells provided the cDNA or gDNA that made up the material.

In the original analysis: Estimation of nucleated cell counts relied on the amplification of reference gene primers. The assay was immunoSEQ multiplex PCR, and TCRdb's table has in-frame clones only and misses some. V, J and clone size reflect that table, while D and trimming were determined from the DNA. Of about 240,000 clones listed, 60% to 75% are singletons. This CDR3 has 15 residues. Trimming stripped 3 bases from V and 5 bases from J, with 11 bases between. Germline values: CDR1 MNHEY, CDR2 SMNVEV (reference sequence). The sequenced material came from peripheral blood. The sequence was collected from a woman of 80 years or more with acute or convalescent COVID-19. The V and J genes are TRBV27 and TRBJ1-6; tentative D call: TRBD1 (6 bases). CDR3 region: CASSLGRGNNSPLHF. In nucleotides, the CDR3 is TGTGCCAGCAGTTTGGGTAGGGGGAATAATTCACCCCTCCACTTT.